This TCR beta chain was captured in a study of blood T cell repertoires in COVID-19. Looking at the study overall: Sample material is recorded as cDNA or gDNA derived from T cells, B-cell-depleted T cells, or PBMCs.

A few counts support this clone. Germline V gives CDR1 SGDLS, CDR2 YYNGEE. V lost 4 bases, J lost 2 bases, and 3 bases stayed unmatched. The CDR3 loop spans 15 amino acids. TCRdb keeps only in-frame clones here, not all; method: immunoSEQ multiplex PCR. This table has around 460,000 clones, roughly 89% appearing once. Seattle researchers signed up patients amid active infection and tracked them longitudinally. Sequencing was done on a sample of peripheral blood. The TCR originated in a man in his late teens or twenties with COVID-19, enrolled during active disease. This chain connects TRBV9 to TRBJ2-3; 11 positions match TRBD2. CDR3 nucleotide sequence: TGTGCCAGCAGCAAACTAGCGGGAGCCACAGATACGCAGTATTTT. Translated: CASSKLAGATDTQYF.